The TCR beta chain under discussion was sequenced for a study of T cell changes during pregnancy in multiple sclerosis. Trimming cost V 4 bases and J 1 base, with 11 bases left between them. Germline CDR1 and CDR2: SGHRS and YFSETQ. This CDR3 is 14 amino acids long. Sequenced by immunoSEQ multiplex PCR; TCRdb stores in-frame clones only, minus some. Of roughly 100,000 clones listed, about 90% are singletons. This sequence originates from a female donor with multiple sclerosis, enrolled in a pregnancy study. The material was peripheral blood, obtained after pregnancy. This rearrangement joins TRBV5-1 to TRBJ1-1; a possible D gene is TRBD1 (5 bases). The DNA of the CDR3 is TGCGCCAGCAGCGGCGGGACGGGGAACACTGAAGCTTTCTTT. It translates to CASSGGTGNTEAFF.